This note documents a single T cell receptor (beta chain) sequence. PCR involved 60 Vbeta and 13 Jbeta primers. Original analysis: Later, roughly 80 million unique TCR beta chains were counted in an analysis, and approximately 9.9 million of them were shared. The protocol was immunoSEQ multiplex PCR, while the TCRdb copy is restricted to in-frame clones and leaves out a portion. That table is the source of V, J and clone size, and D and trimming were worked out from the DNA. The data hold approximately 89,000 clones, with around four fifths observed a single time. These data come from a study of cytomegalovirus exposure and HLA in healthy donors. Whereas donors were nominally healthy upon sampling, unrecorded immune exposures were probable. Sequences were obtained from PBMCs. The clonotype originates from a man aged 25 to 40 in good health and CMV-seropositive.

CDR3 loop: CSVGHTYQETQYF. CDR3 nucleotides: TGCAGCGTTGGACACACGTACCAAGAGACCCAGTACTTC. J is TRBJ2-5 and V is TRBV29-1, with D hard to call. This CDR3 has 13 amino acids. CDR1 is SQVTM, CDR2 ANQGSEA, per germline. V was shortened by 4 bases and J by 0 bases, with 9 bases between the two germline ends. Looking up the rest from reference TRBV29-1 and TRBJ2-5 gives the full variable domain: SAVISQKPSRDICQRGTSLTIQCQVDSQVTMMFWYRQQPGQSLTLIATANQGSEATYESGFVIDKFPISRPNLTFSTLTVSNMSPEDSSIYLCSVGHTYQETQYFGPGTRLLVL.